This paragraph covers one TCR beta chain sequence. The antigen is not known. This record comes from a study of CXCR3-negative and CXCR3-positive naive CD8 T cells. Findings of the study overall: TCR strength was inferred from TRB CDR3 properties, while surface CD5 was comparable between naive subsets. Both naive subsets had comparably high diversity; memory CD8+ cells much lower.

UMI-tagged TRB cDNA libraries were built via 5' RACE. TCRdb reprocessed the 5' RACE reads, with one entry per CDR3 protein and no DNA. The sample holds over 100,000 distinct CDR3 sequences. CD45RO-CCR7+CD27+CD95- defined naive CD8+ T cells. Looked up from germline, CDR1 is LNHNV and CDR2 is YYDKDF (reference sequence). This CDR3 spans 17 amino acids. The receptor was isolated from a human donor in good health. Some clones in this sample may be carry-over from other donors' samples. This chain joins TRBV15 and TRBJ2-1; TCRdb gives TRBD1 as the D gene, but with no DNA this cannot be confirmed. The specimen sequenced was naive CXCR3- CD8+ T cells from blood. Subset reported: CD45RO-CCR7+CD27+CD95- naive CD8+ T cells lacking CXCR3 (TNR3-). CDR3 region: CATSRDVKDRGVYEQFF.